This T cell receptor beta chain was recorded in a study of long-term antiretroviral therapy in people with HIV. Investigators performed immunoSEQ version v3.0 at survey level. Only in-frame clones appear in the TCRdb table, and some are missing; sequencing was by immunoSEQ multiplex PCR. Found here are about 24,000 clones, approximately 83% of them singletons; the top ten hold about 15%. Germline CDR1 and CDR2: SGHVS and FNYEAQ. The CDR3 is 16 residues long. The V segment lost 4 bases and the J segment 5 bases; nucleotides outside the gene matches: 8. This clone was seen a handful of times. The chain couples TRBV7-6 to TRBJ1-6, with 7 positions matching TRBD1. This receptor was taken from a man aged 25-45 years with HIV. Here the sequenced sample was unsorted PBMCs, taken approximately 4.5 years after starting antiretroviral therapy. CDR3 in DNA: TGTGCCAGCAGCTCAATTTACAGGGGAAATAATTCACCCCTCCACTTT. Translation gives CASSSIYRGNNSPLHF.